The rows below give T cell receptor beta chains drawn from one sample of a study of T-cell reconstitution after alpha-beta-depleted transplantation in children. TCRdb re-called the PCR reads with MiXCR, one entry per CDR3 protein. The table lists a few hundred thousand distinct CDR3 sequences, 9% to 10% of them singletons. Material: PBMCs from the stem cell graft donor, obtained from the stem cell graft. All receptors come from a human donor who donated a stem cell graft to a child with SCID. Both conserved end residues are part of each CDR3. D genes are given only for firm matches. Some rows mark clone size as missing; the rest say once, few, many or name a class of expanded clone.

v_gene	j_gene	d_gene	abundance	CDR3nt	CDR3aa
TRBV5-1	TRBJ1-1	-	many	TGCGCCAGCAGCTTTAGGGAGGGGGACACTGAAGCTTTCTTT	CASSFREGDTEAFF
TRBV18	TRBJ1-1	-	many	TGTGCCAGCTCACCCCGGAAAATAGGGGGAGGTACTGAAGCTTTCTTT	CASSPRKIGGGTEAFF
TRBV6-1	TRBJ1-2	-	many	TGTGCCAGCACCCCACTATTGGGCTACACCTTC	CASTPLLGYTF
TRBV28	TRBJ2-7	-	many	TGTGCCAGCAGTTTAGACAAGTGGGGGGCCGCCTACGAGCAGTACTTC	CASSLDKWGAAYEQYF
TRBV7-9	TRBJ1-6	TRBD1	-	TGTGCCAGCAGCCCCACCGGGACAGGGTATTCACCCCTCCACTTT	CASSPTGTGYSPLHF
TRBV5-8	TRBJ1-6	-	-	TGTGCCAGCAGCTGGGCGGGAGATTCACCCCTCCACTTT	CASSWAGDSPLHF
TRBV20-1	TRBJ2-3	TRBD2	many	TGCAGTGCTAGAGCTGCGGGGGGGCCAGATACGCAGTATTTT	CSARAAGGPDTQYF
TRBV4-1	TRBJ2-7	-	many	TGCGCCAGCAGCCAAGAGGGGCGACTGGACGAGCAGTACTTC	CASSQEGRLDEQYF
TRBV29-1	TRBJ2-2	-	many	TGCAGCGTTGGAAAAGGGAACACCGGGGAGCTGTTTTTT	CSVGKGNTGELFF
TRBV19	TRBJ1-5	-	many	TGTGCCAGTAGTATGGGCCAATTACCCAATCAGCCCCAGCATTTT	CASSMGQLPNQPQHF
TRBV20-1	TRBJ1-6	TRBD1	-	TGCAGTTCCGGGAGACAGGGAGGGGTCTCCTATAATTCACCCCTCCACTTT	CSSGRQGGVSYNSPLHF
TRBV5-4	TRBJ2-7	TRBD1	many	TGTGCCAGCAGCTTGAGACAGGGGCCCTCCTACGAGCAGTACTTC	CASSLRQGPSYEQYF
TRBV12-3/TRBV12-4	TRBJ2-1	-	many	TGTGCCAGCAGTTTAAGGAGGGACAATGAGCAGTTCTTC	CASSLRRDNEQFF
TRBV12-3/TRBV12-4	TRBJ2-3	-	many	TGTGCCAGCAGTTCCACGGGAAGGCCGCCAGATACGCAGTATTTT	CASSSTGRPPDTQYF
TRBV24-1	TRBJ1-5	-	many	TGTGCCACCAGTAGCACAGGGAATAATCAGCCCCAGCATTTT	CATSSTGNNQPQHF
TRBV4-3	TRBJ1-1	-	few	TGCGCCAGCAGCCAAGGACTGCAGGTGAACACTGAAGCTTTCTTT	CASSQGLQVNTEAFF
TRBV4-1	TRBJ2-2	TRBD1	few	TGCGCCAGCAGCCCTAGGCCGGGACAGCAGAACACCGGGGAGCTGTTTTTT	CASSPRPGQQNTGELFF
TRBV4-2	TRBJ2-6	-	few	TGTGCCAGCAGCCCATCCGGCAGGGTCTCTGGGGCCAACGTCCTGACTTTC	CASSPSGRVSGANVLTF
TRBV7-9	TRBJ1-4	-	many	TGTGCCAGCAGCAATACAGGACTTCTTAATGAAAAACTGTTTTTT	CASSNTGLLNEKLFF
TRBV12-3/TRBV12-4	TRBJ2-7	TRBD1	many	TGTGCCAGCAGTTCCCGCCGGACAGGGGGCTACGAGCAGTACTTC	CASSSRRTGGYEQYF
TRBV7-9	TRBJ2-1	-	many	TGTGCCAGCAGCTTACGGGGGGCCGATTGGTTTGAGCAGTTCTTC	CASSLRGADWFEQFF
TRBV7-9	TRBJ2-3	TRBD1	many	TGTGCCAGCACCACCCCCGGGACAGGAATTACAGATACGCAGTATTTT	CASTTPGTGITDTQYF